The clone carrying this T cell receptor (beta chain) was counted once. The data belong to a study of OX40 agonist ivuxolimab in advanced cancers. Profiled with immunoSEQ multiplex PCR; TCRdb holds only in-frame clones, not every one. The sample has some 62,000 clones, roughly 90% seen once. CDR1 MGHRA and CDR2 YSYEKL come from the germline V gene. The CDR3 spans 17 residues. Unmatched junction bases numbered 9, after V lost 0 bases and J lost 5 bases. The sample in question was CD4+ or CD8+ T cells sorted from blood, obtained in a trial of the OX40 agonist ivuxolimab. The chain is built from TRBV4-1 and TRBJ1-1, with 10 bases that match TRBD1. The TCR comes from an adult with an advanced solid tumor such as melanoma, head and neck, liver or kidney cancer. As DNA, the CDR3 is TGCGCCAGCAGCCAAGACATTAAGACAGGGGGCATGACTGAAGCTTTCTTT. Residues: CASSQDIKTGGMTEAFF.